The 17 T cell receptor beta chains in this list originate from one sample, sequenced in a study of blood T cell repertoires in COVID-19 (dated by TCRdb to 2020 to 2022). Receptor amplification or capture employed the immunoSEQ multiplex PCR assay. TCRdb mirrors the immuneACCESS table, restricted to in-frame sequences. Some clones are absent from its copies; in checked studies, under half trace to an unresolved V gene, and the reason for the others is unknown. This sample gives about 50,000 clones in total; more than 75% of them show up just once. The top ten clonotypes cover 6.5% of the sample. Sequenced sample: peripheral blood. The receptors were sampled from a man in his fifties or sixties with active COVID-19.

The chain joins TRBV27 to TRBJ1-2, with 8 bases matching TRBD1. The CDR3 sequence is 15 residues long. Germline V gene lookup returns CDR1 MNHEY and CDR2 SMNVEV (reference sequence). V was clipped by 6 bases and J by 3 bases; unmatched bases: 9. CDR3 DNA: TGTGCCAGCAGCCGAGGCAGGGGGCTGGACTATGGCTACACCTTC. It translates to CASSRGRGLDYGYTF.

This chain links TRBV5-1 with TRBJ2-3; D unclear. Germline CDR1 and CDR2: SGHRS and YFSETQ. This CDR3 contains 12 residues. Trimming shortened V by 5 bases and J by 6 bases, and 10 bases separated the two germline ends. DNA of the CDR3: TGCGCCAGCAGTTTCGCTACTGATACGCAGTATTTT. Its translation is CASSFATDTQYF.

The genes are TRBV27 and TRBJ1-5; 7 bases fit TRBD1. CDR3 size: 15 residues. V lost 1 base, J lost 4 bases, and 4 bases stayed unmatched. CDR1 MNHEY and CDR2 SMNVEV come from the germline V gene (reference sequence). CDR3 coding DNA: TGTGCCAGCAGTTTATGGGCAGGGGGGAATCAGCCCCAGCATTTT. This translates into CASSLWAGGNQPQHF.

The chain uses TRBV7-9 and TRBJ2-2; the match to TRBD1 covers 7 bases. Trimming at V came to 5 bases and at J to 6 bases, leaving 12 bases not matched to a gene. This CDR3 has 16 amino acids. CDR1 is SEHNR, CDR2 FQNEAQ, per germline (reference sequence). CDR3 DNA: TGTGCCAGCAGCCCCAACTCCGGGCAGGGGGCCGGGGAGCTGTTTTTT. This codes for CASSPNSGQGAGELFF.

V and J are TRBV10-3 and TRBJ1-5, with no clear D. The CDR3 is 13 residues long. Germline CDR1 reads ENHRY; CDR2 reads SYGVKD. The V end was cut by 8 bases, the J end by 2 bases, with 10 bases between. The CDR3: CAISRVGNQPQHF. The CDR3 nucleotides read TGTGCCATCTCTCGGGTGGGCAATCAGCCCCAGCATTTT.

This clone was detected a few times. The chain is built from TRBV11-2 and TRBJ2-1; 7 bases agree with TRBD2. The CDR3 spans 16 residues. CDR1 and CDR2 (germline): SGHAT, FQNNGV. V gave up 5 bases and J gave up 1 base; unmatched junction bases: 8. In DNA, the CDR3 is TGTGCCAGCAGCAAAGCGGCTAGCGGTTCCTACAATGAGCAGTTCTTC. Translation: CASSKAASGSYNEQFF.

The gene calls are TRBV30 and TRBJ1-6; 9 positions match TRBD1. The V gene end was trimmed by 7 bases and the J gene end by 11 bases; junction bases not matched to a gene: 12. From germline, CDR1 is GTSNPN and CDR2 SVGIG (reference sequence). This CDR3 is built from 14 residues. In DNA form, the CDR3 reads TGTGCCTTCCGGTATTGGACAGGGGAAGCACCCCTCCACTTT. Its protein is CAFRYWTGEAPLHF.

The chain joins TRBV7-2 to TRBJ2-3; 8 nucleotides line up with TRBD2. The CDR3 extends over 15 amino acids. Germline V lookup: CDR1 SGHTA, CDR2 FQGNSA. Trimming cost V 2 bases and J 2 bases; bases outside gene matches: 3. As DNA, the CDR3 is TGTGCCAGCAGCTTATTACTAGCGGCCACAGATACGCAGTATTTT. Translating it yields CASSLLLAATDTQYF.

This clone has only one observation. This rearrangement joins TRBV4-3 to TRBJ2-3; 9 positions match TRBD2. The V segment lost 0 bases and the J segment 2 bases; nucleotides outside the gene matches: 12. In germline, CDR1 is LGHNA, CDR2 YSLEER. This CDR3 has 19 residues. This CDR3 reads CASSQEGSSGGPFTDTQYF. The CDR3 nucleotides are TGCGCCAGCAGCCAAGAAGGCAGTAGCGGGGGACCCTTCACAGATACGCAGTATTTT.

J is TRBJ1-2 and V is TRBV19; 8 nucleotides match TRBD1. With 10 bases clipped from V and 8 bases from J, the junction kept 9 bases outside the gene matches. CDR1 is LNHDA and CDR2 is SQIVND in the germline V gene (reference sequence). This CDR3 is built from 12 residues. The CDR3 sequence: CATHRGKEGYTF. In DNA, the CDR3 is TGTGCCACCCACAGGGGGAAAGAAGGCTACACCTTC. The full variable domain, completed using reference TRBV19 and TRBJ1-2, is DGGITQSPKYLFRKEGQNVTLSCEQNLNHDAMYWYRQDPGQGLRLIYYSQIVNDFQKGDIAEGYSVSREKKESFPLTVTSAQKNPTAFYLCATHRGKEGYTFGSGTRLTVV.

This clone has just a few counts. The chain carries TRBV9 and TRBJ2-5; 7 nucleotides align to TRBD2. Trimming at V came to 3 bases and at J to 7 bases, leaving 18 bases not matched to a gene. The length of the CDR3 is 17 residues. Germline CDR1 is SGDLS and CDR2 is YYNGEE. The CDR3: CASSARGSSGGEGTQYF. The CDR3 DNA is TGTGCCAGCAGCGCCCGTGGCAGTTCGGGGGGTGAAGGGACCCAGTACTTC.

The chain has TRBV12-1 and TRBJ1-6; the D call in the table, TRBD1, was not verified against the DNA. TRBV12-1 is assigned pseudogene status. The CDR3 loop spans 22 amino acids. The CDR3 nucleotides are TGTGCCAGCAGCTTTGCACCCCGTTGTGGGACAGGTCTTGCTTGGGCTAATTCACCCCTCCACTTT. Its protein product is CASSFAPRCGTGLAWANSPLHF.

V gene TRBV7-9 combines with J gene TRBJ2-3; D is unclear. Trimming took off 3 bases at V and 2 bases at J, with 3 bases between the two ends. This CDR3 is built from 12 residues. In germline, CDR1 is SEHNR, CDR2 FQNEAQ (reference sequence). The CDR3 DNA reads as TGTGCCAGCAGCTTCTCCACAGATACGCAGTATTTT. This gives the protein CASSFSTDTQYF.

The chain recombines TRBV5-1 with TRBJ1-5, with D maybe TRBD1 (5 bases). The CDR3 totals 14 residues. Trimming stripped 0 bases from V and 5 bases from J, with 9 bases between. CDR1 and CDR2 from the germline V gene are SGHRS and YFSETQ. The CDR3 region is CASSLGGLDQPQHF. CDR3 DNA: TGCGCCAGCAGCTTGGGGGGCCTCGATCAGCCCCAGCATTTT. Variable domain in full (rest from reference TRBV5-1 and TRBJ1-5): KAGVTQTPRYLIKTRGQQVTLSCSPISGHRSVSWYQQTPGQGLQFLFEYFSETQRNKGNFPGRFSGRQFSNSRSEMNVSTLELGDSALYLCASSLGGLDQPQHFGDGTRLSIL.

CDR3 nucleotides: TGTGCCAGCAGTTACCCGACCGACAGGGGTTACTATGGCTACACCTTC. Residues: CASSYPTDRGYYGYTF. The chain couples TRBV6-5 to TRBJ1-2; 8 bases line up with TRBD1. The CDR3 spans 16 residues. CDR1 is MNHEY and CDR2 is SVGAGI in the germline V gene. V gave up 2 bases and J gave up 3 bases; unmatched junction bases: 8.

J is TRBJ2-1 and V is TRBV4-2, with D perhaps TRBD2 (6 bases). Germline V gives CDR1 LGHNA, CDR2 YNFKEQ. The CDR3 is made up of 15 amino acids. The ends were cut back, 4 bases at V and 0 bases at J, with 10 bases in the middle. CDR3 DNA sequence: TGTGCCAGCAGCCTTAAGGAGGGCTCCTACAATGAGCAGTTCTTC. It is translated as CASSLKEGSYNEQFF.

The chain has TRBV6-5 and TRBJ1-6, with D hard to call. Germline V gene sequence: CDR1 MNHEY, CDR2 SVGAGI. There are 13 residues in the CDR3. V was cut by 10 bases and J by 2 bases, with 9 bases left in between. Here the CDR3 reads CAISEAYNSPLHF. CDR3 DNA sequence: TGTGCCATCTCGGAGGCCTATAATTCACCCCTCCACTTT.